The 10 T cell receptor beta chains listed next were all sequenced from one sample in a study of chemoradiotherapy in HPV16-positive cancers. Sequencing was performed with immunoSEQ multiplex PCR; in TCRdb, only in-frame clones are kept and a portion is missing. This sample yields 9,000 to 15,000 clones, of which around three fifths are seen a single time; roughly 20% belongs to the top ten. Sample collection was performed from a patient who underwent chemoradiotherapy. The receptors originated from a human donor with HPV-associated anogenital cancer.

The rearrangement uses TRBV5-1 and TRBJ1-1, with TRBD1 identical over 8 bases. V gave up 1 base and J gave up 5 bases; unmatched junction bases: 4. The CDR3 spans 14 residues. In germline, CDR1 is SGHRS, CDR2 YFSETQ. The CDR3: CASSLTGGGTEAFF. CDR3 coding DNA: TGCGCCAGCAGCTTGACAGGGGGAGGAACTGAAGCTTTCTTT.

The chain carries TRBV30 and TRBJ2-7; D is unresolved. Trimming removed 1 base from V and 0 bases from J, with 7 bases in between. The germline CDR1 and CDR2 sequences are GTSNPN and SVGIG (reference sequence). The CDR3 spans 13 residues. Here the CDR3 reads CAWSADHSYEQYF. As DNA, the CDR3 is TGTGCCTGGAGTGCCGACCACTCCTACGAGCAGTACTTC.

This chain links TRBV2 with TRBJ1-5, with 7 bases matching TRBD1. Germline CDR1 SNHLY, CDR2 FYNNEI. CDR3 length equals 14 residues. The trim removed 7 bases at V and 7 bases at J, leaving 10 bases unmatched. CDR3 DNA: TGTGCCAGCACACCGGAGGGGGCGAACCAGCCCCAGCATTTT. Translating it yields CASTPEGANQPQHF.

The rearrangement links TRBV7-2 to TRBJ2-7; D possibly matches TRBD1 or TRBD2 (5 bases each). This CDR3 has 13 amino acids. V was clipped by 6 bases and J by 6 bases, with 15 bases between them. CDR1 and CDR2 from the germline V gene are SGHTA and FQGNSA. CDR3 amino acids: CASRGITGGEQYF. The CDR3 bases are TGTGCCAGCAGGGGGATCACTGGGGGCGAGCAGTACTTC.

Only a few counts were recorded for this clone. V usage is TRBV28 and J usage is TRBJ1-5; 7 nucleotides match TRBD1. V shed 2 bases, J shed 11 bases, and the junction held 12 bases outside the gene matches. Germline values: CDR1 MDHEN, CDR2 SYDVKM. The CDR3 spans 15 residues. The CDR3 DNA follows: TGTGCCAGCAGTTTAAGGGGGCCCCGGGGGTGGGCCCAGCATTTT. It is translated as CASSLRGPRGWAQHF.

The chain carries TRBV7-9 and TRBJ1-2; TRBD1 matches at 7 bases. CDR1 and CDR2 (germline): SEHNR, FQNEAQ (reference sequence). The junction had 12 bases not matched to a gene; V was cut back by 5 bases and J by 6 bases. The CDR3 covers 15 residues. CDR3 region: CASSPPLGTVDGYTF. CDR3 coding DNA: TGTGCCAGCAGCCCCCCCTTGGGGACAGTAGATGGCTACACCTTC.

The J gene is TRBJ1-2, the V gene TRBV4-2; D remains ambiguous. CDR3 length equals 13 residues. The V end lost 4 bases, the J end lost 1 base, and 7 bases lay between the germline ends. Germline CDR1 LGHNA, CDR2 YNFKEQ. The CDR3 reads CASSPSINYGYTF. CDR3 in DNA: TGTGCCAGCAGCCCATCAATTAACTATGGCTACACCTTC.

This clone has just a few counts. DNA for the CDR3: TGTGCCAGCAGCCTAAGGACAGGGTGCCTGGGGAGCAATCAGCCCCAGCATTTT. Amino acids: CASSLRTGCLGSNQPQHF. The chain combines TRBV7-9 with TRBJ1-5, with 8 bases fitting TRBD1. Germline lookup yields CDR1 SEHNR and CDR2 FQNEAQ (reference sequence). Losses at the gene ends were 5 bases for V and 1 base for J; bases not matched to a gene: 13. CDR3 length: 18 residues.

The chain is built from TRBV16 and TRBJ1-5, with TRBD1 identical over 7 bases. This CDR3 comprises 14 residues. V lost 4 bases to trimming and J lost 6 bases; unmatched junction nucleotides: 6. Germline V lookup: CDR1 KGHSY, CDR2 FQNENV. The DNA for the CDR3 is TGTGCCAGCAGCCGCGCGACAGGGACTCAGCCCCAGCATTTT. It encodes CASSRATGTQPQHF.

The V and J genes are TRBV14 and TRBJ2-3, with D possibly matching TRBD2 (6 bases). This CDR3 contains 16 residues. With 3 bases removed from V and 0 bases from J, the gap between germline ends came to 13 bases. Germline CDR1 is SGHDN and CDR2 is FVKESK. CDR3 DNA: TGTGCCAGCAGCCATAACACGGGGGTTAGCACAGATACGCAGTATTTT. As protein: CASSHNTGVSTDTQYF.